The sequence of this TCR beta chain was determined in a study of blood T cell repertoires in COVID-19. Study overall: Samples came from the United States, Italy and Spain, spanning acute and convalescent COVID-19.

In regard to this clone: Other nucleotide sequences from this sample produce the same CDR3.

Authors' methods: Amplification of reference gene primers provided the estimated nucleated cell counts. Clones were read by immunoSEQ multiplex PCR, and TCRdb kept only the in-frame ones, dropping some. V and J calls and clone size are copied from that table; D and trimming were computed from the DNA. The repertoire includes around 300,000 clones, around 91% of them detected once, and 3.5% to 4.5% sits in the top ten. V lost 2 bases, J lost 6 bases, and 6 bases stayed unmatched. The CDR3 sequence is 14 residues long. Germline CDR1 reads SGHRS; CDR2 reads YFSETQ. Sequenced sample: PBMCs or T cells enriched from blood (not recorded which). This TCR was sampled from a woman under 30 with acute COVID-19. V and J are TRBV5-1 and TRBJ1-2; 8 bases fit TRBD1. CDR3 in DNA: TGCGCCAGCAGCTTAGGGCAGGGGGCCCATGGCTACACCTTC. Translating it yields CASSLGQGAHGYTF.